The rows below give T cell receptor beta chains drawn from one sample of a study of T cells in Graves' hyperthyroidism and ophthalmopathy. TCRdb redid the calling of the multiplex PCR reads with MiXCR, one entry per CDR3 protein. This sample has 310,000 or so distinct CDR3 sequences; about 18% occur once, and the top ten carry roughly 50%. The specimen sequenced was blood. These receptors all come from a woman between 55 and 75 years old with Graves' ophthalmopathy. Both conserved end residues are part of each CDR3. Fields, in order: V gene, clone size, J gene, D gene, CDR3 protein, CDR3 DNA. D genes are given only for firm matches. A row's size may be missing; if present it is once, few, many or a size class.

TRBV18	many	TRBJ2-1	.	CASSPRPHEQFF	TGTGCCAGCTCGCCACGGCCGCATGAGCAGTTCTTC
TRBV27	few	TRBJ1-2	TRBD1	CASSFTGGASGYTF	TGTGCCAGCAGTTTCACAGGGGGCGCGTCTGGCTACACCTTC
TRBV5-1	many	TRBJ1-2	.	CASSSETDYGYTF	TGCGCCAGCAGCTCGGAGACAGATTATGGCTACACCTTC
TRBV18	few	TRBJ1-5	.	CASSSRGTPNQPQHF	TGTGCCAGCTCATCCCGCGGGACACCGAATCAGCCCCAGCATTTT
TRBV6-1	.	TRBJ1-2	.	CASTLNLEGYGYTF	TGTGCCAGCACCCTGAATCTGGAGGGCTATGGCTACACCTTC
TRBV18	few	TRBJ2-3	TRBD1	CASSPLPGQGRTDTQYF	TGTGCCAGCTCACCATTGCCGGGACAGGGCCGCACAGATACGCAGTATTTT
TRBV14	.	TRBJ2-5	TRBD1	CASSPRQGSSHF	TGTGCCAGCAGCCCCCGACAGGGTTCATCACACTTC
TRBV15	few	TRBJ2-7	TRBD1	CATKSGDSYEQYF	TGTGCCACCAAATCCGGGGACAGTTACGAGCAGTACTTC
TRBV5-1	few	TRBJ1-1	TRBD1	CASSPPRQGGTEASF	TGCGCCAGCAGCCCTCCTAGACAGGGTGGCACTGAAGCTTCCTTT
TRBV20-1	many	TRBJ1-4	.	CSARARGNEKLFF	TGCAGTGCTAGAGCGAGGGGGAATGAAAAACTGTTTTTT
TRBV6-1	many	TRBJ2-5	.	CASTSLWREQETQYF	TGTGCCAGCACCTCCTTGTGGAGGGAACAAGAGACCCAGTACTTC
TRBV19	few	TRBJ1-5	.	CASSIDRQFTGQPQHF	TGTGCCAGTAGTATAGATCGACAGTTCACGGGGCAGCCCCAGCATTTT
TRBV4-2	many	TRBJ2-7	TRBD1	CASSQASSGTAIYEQYF	TGTGCCAGCAGCCAAGCTAGCTCTGGGACAGCTATTTACGAGCAGTACTTC
TRBV5-5	many	TRBJ2-2	TRBD2	CASWTSGRKTGELFF	TGTGCCAGCTGGACTAGCGGGAGAAAGACCGGGGAGCTGTTTTTT
TRBV4-2	.	TRBJ2-5	.	CASSQGTDGETQYF	TGTGCCAGCAGCCAAGGGACTGATGGGGAGACCCAGTACTTC
TRBV20-1	few	TRBJ2-1	.	CSARRGIKSYNEQFF	TGCAGTGCTAGGAGAGGGATCAAGTCCTACAATGAGCAGTTCTTC
TRBV9	.	TRBJ1-6	TRBD1	CASSSSGQGFSPLHF	TGTGCCAGCAGCTCCTCCGGACAGGGTTTTTCACCCCTCCACTTT
TRBV2	many	TRBJ2-2	.	CASIGTGVAGELFF	TGTGCCAGCATAGGTACGGGAGTGGCCGGGGAGCTGTTTTTT
TRBV6-1	many	TRBJ2-7	.	CASIPQAGPYEQYF	TGTGCCAGCATCCCCCAAGCGGGCCCCTACGAGCAGTACTTC
TRBV3-1	many	TRBJ2-2	TRBD2	CASSFPASGGAANTGELFF	TGTGCCAGCAGTTTCCCGGCTAGCGGGGGGGCCGCGAACACCGGGGAGCTGTTTTTT
TRBV4-1	few	TRBJ2-1	TRBD1	CASSQIQGAHNEQFF	TGCGCCAGCAGCCAGATCCAGGGGGCCCACAATGAGCAGTTCTTC
TRBV6-5	.	TRBJ2-7	TRBD1	CASSYPRRTGMSYEQYF	TGTGCCAGCAGTTACCCACGCCGGACAGGGATGTCCTACGAGCAGTACTTC
TRBV19	.	TRBJ1-1	.	CASSSPSGDGDTEAFF	TGTGCCAGTAGTTCACCCTCAGGGGACGGGGACACTGAAGCTTTCTTT
TRBV6-1	many	TRBJ1-1	.	CASSYDRRAEAFF	TGTGCCAGCAGTTATGATCGAAGGGCTGAAGCTTTCTTT
TRBV28	many	TRBJ2-2	TRBD1	CASSSGTGTGELFF	TGTGCCAGCAGTTCCGGGACAGGGACCGGGGAGCTGTTTTTT
TRBV4-3	few	TRBJ2-1	.	CASSQDIRVRNEQFF	TGCGCCAGCAGCCAAGATATCAGGGTCCGGAATGAGCAGTTCTTC
TRBV4-2	few	TRBJ1-5	.	CASSSGSADYNQPQHF	TGTGCCAGCAGCTCTGGGTCGGCAGACTACAATCAGCCCCAGCATTTT
TRBV20-1	.	TRBJ2-1	.	CSARGIAVGGVTSYNEQFF	TGCAGTGCTAGAGGCATAGCGGTGGGAGGAGTCACGTCCTACAATGAGCAGTTCTTC
TRBV6-1	few	TRBJ2-5	.	CASTQQGFQETQYF	TGTGCCAGCACTCAACAGGGTTTCCAAGAGACCCAGTACTTC
TRBV2	many	TRBJ1-5	.	CASSERGGHSNQPQHF	TGTGCCAGCAGTGAAAGAGGGGGTCATAGCAATCAGCCCCAGCATTTT
TRBV7-9	few	TRBJ2-5	.	CASSGKETQYF	TGTGCCAGCAGCGGGAAAGAGACCCAGTACTTC
TRBV7-2	.	TRBJ2-7	.	CASSPDYAQANEQYF	TGCGCCAGCAGCCCAGATTACGCCCAGGCGAACGAGCAGTACTTC
TRBV20-1	many	TRBJ1-2	.	CSASSGVSTGYTF	TGCAGTGCTAGCTCCGGGGTCAGTACTGGCTACACCTTC
TRBV12-3/TRBV12-4	many	TRBJ2-7	.	CASRLSSIGHEQYF	TGTGCCAGCAGACTCAGTTCGATAGGTCACGAGCAGTACTTC
TRBV2	few	TRBJ1-6	TRBD1	CASRKGTGDSPLHF	TGTGCCAGCAGGAAAGGGACAGGGGACTCACCCCTCCACTTT
TRBV10-3	many	TRBJ2-4	.	CAISESRDGKNIQYF	TGTGCCATCAGTGAGTCGAGGGACGGAAAAAACATTCAGTACTTC
TRBV28	many	TRBJ2-1	TRBD2	CASSWGGLAVNNEQFF	TGTGCCAGCAGCTGGGGGGGACTAGCGGTAAACAATGAGCAGTTCTTC
TRBV18	many	TRBJ2-1	.	CASSPEQGNEQFF	TGTGCCAGCTCACCAGAACAGGGTAATGAGCAGTTCTTC
TRBV12-3/TRBV12-4	many	TRBJ2-3	TRBD2	CASRLGGTSGGDTQYF	TGTGCCAGCAGGTTGGGGGGGACTAGCGGGGGTGATACGCAGTATTTT
TRBV9	many	TRBJ2-3	.	CASSVGGTRTDTQYF	TGTGCCAGCAGCGTAGGTGGGACCCGCACAGATACGCAGTATTTT
TRBV12-3/TRBV12-4	many	TRBJ2-7	TRBD1	CASSLVQGAEQYF	TGTGCCAGCAGTTTAGTGCAGGGGGCCGAGCAGTACTTC
TRBV20-1	many	TRBJ2-1	.	CSASPVNLVNEQFF	TGCAGTGCTAGTCCGGTTAATCTAGTCAATGAGCAGTTCTTC
TRBV12-5	few	TRBJ1-1	.	CASGLVYWGTPDQYTEAFF	TGTGCTAGTGGTTTGGTCTACTGGGGGACGCCAGACCAGTACACTGAAGCTTTCTTT
TRBV12-3/TRBV12-4	.	TRBJ1-2	.	CASSLLRGNYGYTF	TGTGCCAGCAGTCTTTTAAGGGGTAACTATGGCTACACCTTC
TRBV20-1	many	TRBJ2-1	.	CSAKVPNNEQFF	TGCAGTGCTAAAGTTCCTAACAATGAGCAGTTCTTC
TRBV12-3/TRBV12-4	once	TRBJ2-5	TRBD1	CASSPITGGAGGKETQYF	TGTGCCAGCAGTCCGATCACAGGGGGCGCCGGGGGGAAAGAGACCCAGTACTTC
TRBV3-1	many	TRBJ1-5	TRBD1	CASHRDRVRFCNQPQHF	TGTGCCAGCCACCGTGACAGGGTCCGATTTTGCAATCAGCCCCAGCATTTT
TRBV6-5	.	TRBJ2-7	.	CASSYSSALHYEQYF	TGTGCCAGCAGTTACTCATCAGCGCTTCACTACGAGCAGTACTTC
TRBV5-1	many	TRBJ2-1	.	CASSLGGNVYNEQFF	TGCGCCAGCAGCTTGGGGGGGAACGTATACAATGAGCAGTTCTTC
TRBV20-1	many	TRBJ2-1	TRBD2	CSARDELAGAYNEQFF	TGCAGTGCTAGAGATGAACTAGCGGGGGCATACAATGAGCAGTTCTTC
TRBV4-3	.	TRBJ2-1	TRBD2	CASSHGLRLAGTYNEQFF	TGCGCCAGCAGCCACGGTCTCAGACTAGCGGGTACCTACAATGAGCAGTTCTTC
TRBV27	many	TRBJ1-1	.	CASIQTPIGTEAFF	TGTGCCAGCATCCAAACGCCTATCGGGACTGAAGCTTTCTTT
TRBV5-1	few	TRBJ2-7	.	CASSSGTFLPEQYF	TGCGCCAGCAGCTCGGGGACATTCCTCCCCGAGCAGTACTTC
TRBV6-2/TRBV6-3	many	TRBJ1-5	.	CASSYSTRINQPQHF	TGTGCCAGCAGTTACTCGACAAGGATCAATCAGCCCCAGCATTTT
TRBV5-1	many	TRBJ1-2	.	CASSLDGGGGYGYTF	TGCGCCAGCAGCTTGGATGGGGGAGGAGGCTATGGCTACACCTTC
TRBV7-2	many	TRBJ2-1	.	CASSLGVGGNEQFF	TGTGCCAGCAGCTTAGGGGTAGGGGGGAATGAGCAGTTCTTC
TRBV7-2	many	TRBJ1-5	.	CASSLWGGIQPQHF	TGTGCCAGCAGCTTATGGGGGGGCATCCAGCCCCAGCATTTT
TRBV5-6	.	TRBJ2-3	.	CASSLDTGTFPDTQYF	TGTGCCAGCAGCTTGGATACCGGGACATTTCCAGATACGCAGTATTTT
TRBV4-1	many	TRBJ2-1	.	CASSQAGWYNEQFF	TGCGCCAGCAGCCAAGCGGGGTGGTACAATGAGCAGTTCTTC